At least ten counts were recorded for the clone carrying this TCR beta chain. Its antigen remains unknown. This entry comes from a study of T-cell reconstitution after alpha-beta-depleted transplantation in children. This sample's TCRbeta library carried unique molecular identifier barcodes. TCRdb reprocessed the PCR reads via MiXCR and lists one record per CDR3 protein. The sample has approximately 170,000 distinct CDR3 sequences; 11% are singletons. Broader study findings: Two months or so post-transplant, alpha-beta T cells reportedly derived from several hundred expanded graft clones. T-cell counts and diversity at one year following transplant were attributed mainly to newly produced T cells.

The CDR3 has 18 residues. J lost 0 bases, V lost 0 bases, and 5 bases had no gene match. Germline CDR1 ENHRY, CDR2 SYGVKD. Source: PBMCs, taken before TCRalphabeta/CD19-depleted stem cell transplant. This TCR derives from a boy under 10 years old with acute myeloid leukemia, due to receive a stem cell transplant. The rearrangement joins TRBV10-3 to TRBJ2-3; TRBD2 agrees at 11 bases. The CDR3 DNA is TGTGCCATCAGTGAGTCTGTGTCTAGCGGGGGGAGCACAGATACGCAGTATTTT. As protein: CAISESVSSGGSTDTQYF.